Following are 4 T cell receptor beta chains from one sample sequenced in a study of blood T cell repertoires in COVID-19. Profiled with immunoSEQ multiplex PCR; TCRdb holds only in-frame clones, not every one. The sample includes 350,000 to 400,000 clones, more than 85% of them seen just once. The sequencing sample was made of PBMCs or T cells enriched from blood (not recorded which). These receptors all stem from a woman aged 40 to 55 who had been exposed to COVID-19.

The rearrangement joins TRBV5-4 to TRBJ2-3; 8 nucleotides line up with TRBD1. V lost 4 bases and J lost 2; bases outside the gene matches: 12. Germline CDR1 is SGHNT and CDR2 is YYREEE (reference sequence). CDR3 length: 17 amino acids. The CDR3 region has the DNA TGTGCCAGCAGCACGCCCAGACAGGGGATTCCCACAGATACGCAGTATTTT. It specifies CASSTPRQGIPTDTQYF. The complete variable domain, with remaining parts taken from reference TRBV5-4 and TRBJ2-3, reads ETGVTQSPTHLIKTRGQQVTLRCSSQSGHNTVSWYQQALGQGPQFIFQYYREEENGRGNFPPRFSGLQFPNYSSELNVNALELDDSALYLCASSTPRQGIPTDTQYFGPGTRLTVL.

CDR3 amino acids: CASSRSGDYGYTF. In DNA form, the CDR3 reads TGTGCCAGTAGTCGATCAGGTGACTATGGCTACACCTTC. V and J are TRBV19 and TRBJ1-2; D unclear. Trimming took 5 bases from V and 3 from J, leaving 10 bases between them. CDR1 and CDR2 (germline): LNHDA, SQIVND (reference sequence). CDR3 size: 13 residues.

The chain is built from TRBV18 and TRBJ1-2, with D hard to call. The V gene's germline CDR1 is KGHSH and CDR2 LQKENI. V gave up 2 bases and J gave up 8 bases, with 15 bases separating them. This CDR3 has 14 residues. This CDR3 reads CASSPGFEERGYTF. The CDR3 nucleotides are TGTGCCAGCTCACCAGGTTTTGAGGAACGGGGCTACACCTTC.

The chain links TRBV7-8 to TRBJ1-5; 8 bases fit TRBD1. The V gene end was trimmed by 6 bases and the J gene end by 0 bases; junction bases not matched to a gene: 7. The CDR3 contains 16 residues. From germline, CDR1 is SGHVS and CDR2 FQNEAQ. CDR3 bases: TGTGCCAGCAGTCCGGACAGGGTCGGTAGCAATCAGCCCCAGCATTTT. This translates into CASSPDRVGSNQPQHF.